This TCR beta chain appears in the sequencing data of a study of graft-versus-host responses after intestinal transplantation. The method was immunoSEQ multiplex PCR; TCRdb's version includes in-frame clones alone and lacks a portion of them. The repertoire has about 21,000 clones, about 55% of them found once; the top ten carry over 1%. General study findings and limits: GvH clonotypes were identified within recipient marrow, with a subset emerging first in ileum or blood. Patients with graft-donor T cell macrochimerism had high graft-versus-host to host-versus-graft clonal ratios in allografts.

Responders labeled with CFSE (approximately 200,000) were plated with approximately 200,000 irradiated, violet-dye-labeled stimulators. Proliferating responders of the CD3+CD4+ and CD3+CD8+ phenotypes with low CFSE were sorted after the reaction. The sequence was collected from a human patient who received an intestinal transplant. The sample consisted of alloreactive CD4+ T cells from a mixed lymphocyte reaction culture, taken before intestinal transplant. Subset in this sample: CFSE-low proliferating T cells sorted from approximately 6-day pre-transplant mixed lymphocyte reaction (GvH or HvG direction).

CDR3 residues: CASSWDSGNTIYF. Here the CDR3 DNA reads TGTGCCAGTAGTTGGGACAGCGGAAACACCATATATTTT. The chain joins TRBV19 to TRBJ1-3; 7 positions agree with TRBD1. The germline CDR1 and CDR2 sequences are LNHDA and SQIVND (reference sequence). Trimming took 5 bases from V and 4 from J; bases not matched to a gene: 2. There are 13 residues in the CDR3.